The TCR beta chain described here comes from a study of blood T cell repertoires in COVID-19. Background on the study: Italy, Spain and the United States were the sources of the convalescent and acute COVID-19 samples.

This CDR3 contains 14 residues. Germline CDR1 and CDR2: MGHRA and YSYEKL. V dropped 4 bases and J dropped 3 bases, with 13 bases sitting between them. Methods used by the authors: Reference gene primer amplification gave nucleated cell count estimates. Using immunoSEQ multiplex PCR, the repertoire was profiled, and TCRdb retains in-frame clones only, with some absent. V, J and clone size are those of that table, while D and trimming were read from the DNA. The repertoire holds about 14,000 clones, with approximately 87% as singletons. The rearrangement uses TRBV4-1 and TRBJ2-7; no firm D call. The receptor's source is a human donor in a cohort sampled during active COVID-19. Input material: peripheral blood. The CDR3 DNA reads TGCGCCAGCAGCCCCTTTGGAGCGCTCTACGAGCAGTACTTC. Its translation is CASSPFGALYEQYF.